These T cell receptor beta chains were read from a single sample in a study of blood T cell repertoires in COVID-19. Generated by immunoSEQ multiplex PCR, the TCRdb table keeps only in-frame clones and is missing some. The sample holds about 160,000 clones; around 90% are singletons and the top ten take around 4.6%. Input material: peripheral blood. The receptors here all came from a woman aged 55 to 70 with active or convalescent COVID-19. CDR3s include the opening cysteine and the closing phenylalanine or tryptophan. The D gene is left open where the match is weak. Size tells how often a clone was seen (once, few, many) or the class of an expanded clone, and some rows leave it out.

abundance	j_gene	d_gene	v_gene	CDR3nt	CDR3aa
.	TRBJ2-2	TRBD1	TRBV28	TGTGCCAGCAGTTCGACAGGGGTACGGACCGGGGAGCTGTTTTTT	CASSSTGVRTGELFF
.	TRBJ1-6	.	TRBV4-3	TGCGCCAGCAGCCAAAAAGACTACAGTTCACCCCTCCACTTT	CASSQKDYSSPLHF
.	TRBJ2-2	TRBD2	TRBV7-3	TGTGCCAGCAGCTTATTAGCGGGGGCTCCCGCCGGGGAGCTGTTTTTT	CASSLLAGAPAGELFF
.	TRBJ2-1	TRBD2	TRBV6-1	TGTGCCAGCAGTGAAGTAGCGGGGTACAATGAGCAGTTCTTC	CASSEVAGYNEQFF
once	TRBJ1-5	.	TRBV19	TGTGCCAGTAGTATAGGGGGGCAGATAAATCAGCCCCAGCATTTT	CASSIGGQINQPQHF
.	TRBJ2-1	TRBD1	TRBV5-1	TGCGCCAGCAGCTATCGTCGGGGACAGGACTATCTCGAGCAGTTCTTC	CASSYRRGQDYLEQFF
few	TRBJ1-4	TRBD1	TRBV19	TGTGCCAGTAGATCCAACGGACAGGGGGCCCGGGAAAAACTGTTTTTT	CASRSNGQGAREKLFF
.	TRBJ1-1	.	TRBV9	TGTGCCAGCAGCGTAGTTTCGGGGATTGAAGCTTTCTTT	CASSVVSGIEAFF
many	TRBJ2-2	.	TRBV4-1	TGCGCCAGCAGCCAAGGGAGGGGGGGTTCTCTCCGCTCCGAGCTGTTTTTT	CASSQGRGGSLRSELFF
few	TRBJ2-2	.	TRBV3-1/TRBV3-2	TGTGCCAGCAGCCAACTAAACACCGGGGAGCTGTTTTTT	CASSQLNTGELFF
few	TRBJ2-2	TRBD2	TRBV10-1	TGCGCCAGCAGTGAACTAGCGGGGGGGCTTGGCACCGGGGAGCTGTTTTTT	CASSELAGGLGTGELFF
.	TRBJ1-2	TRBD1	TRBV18	TGTGCCAGCTCACCCAGGGACAGGGAGAATGGCTACACCTTC	CASSPRDRENGYTF
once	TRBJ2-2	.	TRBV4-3	TGCGCCAGCAGCCCTTGGAGGGGCTCCGCCGGGGAGCTGTTTTTT	CASSPWRGSAGELFF
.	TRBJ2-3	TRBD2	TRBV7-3	TGTGCCAGCAGCCCTAGCGGGGTCGGTGCAGATACGCAGTATTTT	CASSPSGVGADTQYF
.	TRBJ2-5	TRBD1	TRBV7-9	TGTGCCAGCAGCTCCGGACAGGGGGAGACCCAGTACTTC	CASSSGQGETQYF
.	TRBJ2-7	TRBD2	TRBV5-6	TGTGCCAGCAGCCTCCTCGGGACTAGCGGGGTTAACATCCACGAGCAGTACTTC	CASSLLGTSGVNIHEQYF
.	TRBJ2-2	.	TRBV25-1	TGTGCCAGCAGTGAATTTGGCCAGAACACCGGGGAGCTGTTTTTT	CASSEFGQNTGELFF
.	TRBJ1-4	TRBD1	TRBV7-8	TGTGCCAGCAGCTTAGGCTGGGGACAGGGGAGTGAAAAACTGTTTTTT	CASSLGWGQGSEKLFF
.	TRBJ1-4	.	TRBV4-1	TGCGCCAGCAGCCAAGATATCCGTGCAACTAATGAAAAACTGTTTTTT	CASSQDIRATNEKLFF
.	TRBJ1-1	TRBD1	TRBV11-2	TGTGCCAGCAGCTTAGCGGGACAGGCCAACACTGAAGCTTTCTTT	CASSLAGQANTEAFF
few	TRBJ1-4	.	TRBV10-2	TGCGCCAGCAGTGAACGGGAGGGAACTAATGAAAAACTGTTTTTT	CASSEREGTNEKLFF
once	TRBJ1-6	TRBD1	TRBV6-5	TGTGCCAGCAGTACGGGACAGGGACATTCACCCCTCCACTTT	CASSTGQGHSPLHF
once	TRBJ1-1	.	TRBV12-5	TGTGCTAGTGGTTTGGGAATTAGCCCATTAGCTTTCTTT	CASGLGISPLAFF
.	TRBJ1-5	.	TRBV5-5	TGTGCCAGCAGCCAACACCACGATTTGGGGGGTAATAGCAATCAGCCCCAGCATTTT	CASSQHHDLGGNSNQPQHF
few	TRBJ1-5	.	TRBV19	TGTGCCAGTAAGTTTAGCGCTGGCAATCAGCCCCAGCATTTT	CASKFSAGNQPQHF
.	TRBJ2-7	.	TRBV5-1	TGCGCCAGCAGCCCCCAGGCCGAATCCTACGAGCAGTACTTC	CASSPQAESYEQYF
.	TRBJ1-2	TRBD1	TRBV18	TGTGCCAGCTCAAACAGGGACAGGGACGGCTACACCTTC	CASSNRDRDGYTF
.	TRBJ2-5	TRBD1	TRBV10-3	TGTGCCATCAGTGCGGGACAGGGGGAGGCGGAGACCCAGTACTTC	CAISAGQGEAETQYF
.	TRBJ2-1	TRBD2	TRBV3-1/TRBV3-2	TGTGCCAGCAGCCCGAAAACTAGCGGGGGGTACAATGAGCAGTTCTTC	CASSPKTSGGYNEQFF
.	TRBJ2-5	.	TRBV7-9	TGTGCCAGCAGCTTAGGGGCAGAGGGAGAGACCCAGTACTTC	CASSLGAEGETQYF
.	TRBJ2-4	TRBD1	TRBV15	TGTGCCACCAGCAGAACGGGACAGAGAAACATTCAGTACTTC	CATSRTGQRNIQYF
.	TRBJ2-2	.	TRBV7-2	TGTGCCAGCAATGGAGGGACAGCCGGGGAGCTGTTTTTT	CASNGGTAGELFF
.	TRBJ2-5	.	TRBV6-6	TGTGCCAGCAGTGAACAGGAGACCCAGTACTTC	CASSEQETQYF
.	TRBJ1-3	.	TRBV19	TGTGCCAGTACCCAGGCATTCTCTGGAAACACCATATATTTT	CASTQAFSGNTIYF
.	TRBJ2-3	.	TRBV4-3	TGCGCCAGCAGCCAATCGACTACCCTCCGCACAGATACGCAGTATTTT	CASSQSTTLRTDTQYF
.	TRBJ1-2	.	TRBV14	TGTGCCAGCAGCCAAGATACGACAGTCCACTATGGCTACACCTTC	CASSQDTTVHYGYTF
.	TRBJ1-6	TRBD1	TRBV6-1	TGTGCCAGCAGTGAGGACAGGGGTAATTCACCCCTCCACTTT	CASSEDRGNSPLHF
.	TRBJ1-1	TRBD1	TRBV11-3	TGTGCCAGCAGCTCCGGGACAGGGACCACTGAAGCTTTCTTT	CASSSGTGTTEAFF
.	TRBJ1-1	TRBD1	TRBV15	TGTGCCACCAGCAGAGGGACAGGGAACACTGAAGCTTTCTTT	CATSRGTGNTEAFF
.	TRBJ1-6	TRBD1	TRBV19	TGTGCCAGTAGCGACAGGGTGTCCTATAATTCACCCCTCCACTTT	CASSDRVSYNSPLHF
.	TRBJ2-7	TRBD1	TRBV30	TGTGCCTGGAGTGTAAAGTTGGGACAGGGGAAGGGGGAGCAGTACTTC	CAWSVKLGQGKGEQYF
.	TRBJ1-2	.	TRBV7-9	TGTGCCAGCAGCTTAGCACAGGATGGCTACACCTTC	CASSLAQDGYTF